This T cell receptor (beta chain) originates from a study of OX40 agonist ivuxolimab in advanced cancers. Looking at the study overall: The eligibility criteria allowed prior anti-PD-1, anti-PD-L1 or anti-CTLA-4 therapy, and roughly 39% had some. Study-wide results and limits: Dose levels from 0.1 to 3.0 mg/kg saw CD4+ and CD8+ blood T cells expand clonally by week 6. Averaged across samples, CD8+ T cells carried more expanded clones than CD4+ did.

Here immunoSEQ multiplex PCR was the method, and the copy in TCRdb shows in-frame clones only, minus some. The repertoire has about 69,000 clones, 80% to 95% of them found once; the top ten carry about 0.29%. Regarding this clone: Its specificity is not known.

The CDR3 sequence is 15 residues long. Trimming left V 3 bases short and J 2 bases short, with 13 bases between. The germline V gene has CDR1 LNHDA and CDR2 SQIVND (reference sequence). This TCR was sampled from an adult with an advanced solid tumor such as melanoma, head and neck, liver or kidney cancer. The chain carries TRBV19 and TRBJ1-2, with a tentative D call TRBD1 (6 bases). The sample was CD4+ or CD8+ T cells sorted from blood, taken in a trial of the OX40 agonist ivuxolimab. The CDR3 spells CASSIWGRQNYGYTF. CDR3 bases: TGTGCCAGTAGTATTTGGGGGCGTCAAAACTATGGCTACACCTTC.